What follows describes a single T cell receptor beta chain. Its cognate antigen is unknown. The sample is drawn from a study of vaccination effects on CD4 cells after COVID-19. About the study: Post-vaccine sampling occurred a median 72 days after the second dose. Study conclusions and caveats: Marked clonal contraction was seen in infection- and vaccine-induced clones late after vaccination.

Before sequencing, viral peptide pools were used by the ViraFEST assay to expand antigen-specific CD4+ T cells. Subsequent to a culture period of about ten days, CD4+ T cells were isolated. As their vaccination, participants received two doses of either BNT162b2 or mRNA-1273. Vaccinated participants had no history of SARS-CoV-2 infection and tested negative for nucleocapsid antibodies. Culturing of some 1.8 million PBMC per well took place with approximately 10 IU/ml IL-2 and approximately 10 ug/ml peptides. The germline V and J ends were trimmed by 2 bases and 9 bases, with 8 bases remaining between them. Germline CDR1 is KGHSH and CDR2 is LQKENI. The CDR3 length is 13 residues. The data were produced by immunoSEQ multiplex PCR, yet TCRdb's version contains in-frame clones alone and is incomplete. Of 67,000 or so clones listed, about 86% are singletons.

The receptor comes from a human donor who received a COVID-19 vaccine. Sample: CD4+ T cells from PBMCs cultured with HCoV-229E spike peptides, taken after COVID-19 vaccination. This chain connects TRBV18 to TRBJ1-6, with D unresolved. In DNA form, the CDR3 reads TGTGCCAGCTCACCAGCCAGACTTTCACCCCTCCACTTT. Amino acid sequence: CASSPARLSPLHF.